This T cell receptor beta chain appears in the sequencing data of a study of regulatory and conventional T cells in RAG deficiency. Overall study results and limits: RAG-deficient patients showed markedly lower Shannon entropy and higher Simpson indices than control T-cell subsets.

Looked up from germline, CDR1 is MNHNS and CDR2 is SASEGT. J was trimmed by 9 bases and V by 4 bases; bases with no gene match: 9. The CDR3 is made up of 15 amino acids. A single count supports this clone. No antigen is known for it. The repertoire was sequenced with immunoSEQ multiplex PCR; TCRdb's copy has only in-frame clones and lacks some. The profile shows some 6,700 clones, roughly 78% of them singletons. The same data also went into a second study, on regulatory T cells. According to that study: The PCR used 52 TRBV and 13 TRBJ primers.

Sequenced material: CD8+ T cells sorted from blood. The J gene is TRBJ2-1, the V gene TRBV6-1; 10 bases agree with TRBD2. This clonotype was obtained from a human donor in good health. The CDR3 nucleotides are TGTGCCAGCAGTGGAGCGGGGGGGCTAGGGTTTGAGCAGTTCTTC. It translates to CASSGAGGLGFEQFF.